A single sample is the source of the 17 T cell receptor beta chains below, sequenced in a study of shared clonotypes between healthy human individuals. Here immunoSEQ multiplex PCR was the method, and the copy in TCRdb shows in-frame clones only, minus some. This table holds some 1,400,000 clones, approximately 96% found once. Sequencing was carried out using naive CD4+ T cells sorted from blood. Subset denoted: CD45RA+ positively selected. The receptor source for this set is a man younger than 45 in good health.

CDR3 in amino acids: CASRFSDRGNEQFF. The CDR3 region has the DNA TGTGCCAGCAGGTTCTCGGACAGGGGGAATGAGCAGTTCTTC. This chain connects TRBV7-9 to TRBJ2-1, with 10 bases that match TRBD1. CDR1 is SEHNR, CDR2 FQNEAQ, per germline (reference sequence). This CDR3 region has 14 residues. V shed 6 bases and J 7 bases; nucleotides not matched to a gene: 6.

The chain couples TRBV5-4 to TRBJ2-3, with 7 bases aligning to TRBD2. This CDR3 comprises 15 residues. Losses at the gene ends were 0 bases for V and 3 bases for J; bases not matched to a gene: 4. Germline loops: CDR1 SGHNT, CDR2 YYREEE (reference sequence). The CDR3 coding sequence is TGTGCCAGCAGCTTGGGGATGCGGGGGACAGATACGCAGTATTTT. As protein: CASSLGMRGTDTQYF. Filled out from reference TRBV5-4 and TRBJ2-3, the complete variable domain reads ETGVTQSPTHLIKTRGQQVTLRCSSQSGHNTVSWYQQALGQGPQFIFQYYREEENGRGNFPPRFSGLQFPNYSSELNVNALELDDSALYLCASSLGMRGTDTQYFGPGTRLTVL.

The sample holds one count of this clone. This sample includes further DNA sequences coding for the same CDR3. The V and J genes are TRBV5-4 and TRBJ2-1; D remains unclear. The CDR3 loop spans 13 amino acids. V shed 0 bases and J shed 6 bases, with 7 bases lying between them. Germline V lookup: CDR1 SGHNT, CDR2 YYREEE (reference sequence). CDR3 in amino acids: CASSLVGANEQFF. The CDR3 region has the DNA TGTGCCAGCAGCTTGGTTGGAGCCAATGAGCAGTTCTTC.

The chain is built from TRBV11-2 and TRBJ2-5; weak D call: TRBD2 (6 bases). Germline V gene lookup returns CDR1 SGHAT and CDR2 FQNNGV. The CDR3 is 15 amino acids. V gave up 2 bases and J gave up 0 bases, with 10 bases separating them. The CDR3 loop reads CASSLIGGYQETQYF. The CDR3 DNA reads as TGTGCCAGCAGCTTAATTGGGGGGTACCAAGAGACCCAGTACTTC.

The J gene is TRBJ2-1, the V gene TRBV2; D ambiguous. The germline V gene has CDR1 SNHLY and CDR2 FYNNEI. The CDR3 loop spans 13 amino acids. The V and J ends lost 7 bases and 3 bases respectively, with 10 bases between them. The CDR3 reads CASTVRNYNEQFF. Written as DNA, the CDR3 is TGTGCCAGCACTGTTAGGAACTACAATGAGCAGTTCTTC.

The chain carries TRBV5-1 and TRBJ1-3; no clear D gene. The CDR3 sequence is 13 residues long. V gave up 5 bases and J gave up 6 bases, with 12 bases separating them. Germline assignment: CDR1 SGHRS and CDR2 YFSETQ. In DNA, the CDR3 is TGCGCCAGCAGTTCGTCCCCATCAAACACCATATATTTT. This gives the protein CASSSSPSNTIYF.

The chain links TRBV5-6 to TRBJ1-2; no reliable D call. V lost 2 bases and J lost 0, with 8 bases in between. The germline V gene has CDR1 SGHDT and CDR2 YYEEEE. The CDR3 runs 14 residues. The CDR3: CASSFLTANYGYTF. The CDR3 DNA is TGTGCCAGCAGCTTTTTGACTGCTAACTATGGCTACACCTTC.

The chain uses TRBV30 and TRBJ1-5; D is unresolved. Trimming took 1 base from V and 4 from J, leaving 17 bases between them. CDR3 length equals 16 residues. CDR1 and CDR2 from the germline V gene are GTSNPN and SVGIG (reference sequence). The CDR3 loop reads CAWSEVKGNLNQPQHF. The CDR3 DNA follows: TGTGCCTGGAGTGAAGTAAAGGGAAACCTTAATCAGCCCCAGCATTTT. Based on the CDR3 plus reference TRBV30 and TRBJ1-5, the full variable domain is SQTIHQWPATLVQPVGSPLSLECTVEGTSNPNLYWYRQAAGRGLQLLFYSVGIGQISSEVPQNLSASRPQDRQFILSSKKLLLSDSGFYLCAWSEVKGNLNQPQHFGDGTRLSIL.

The chain couples TRBV28 to TRBJ2-1, with TRBD1 identical over 7 bases. With V trimmed by 3 bases and J by 7 bases, 3 bases remained unmatched. This CDR3 contains 13 residues. Looked up from germline, CDR1 is MDHEN and CDR2 is SYDVKM. The CDR3 is CASSFPQGNEQFF. Here the CDR3 DNA reads TGTGCCAGCAGTTTCCCACAGGGGAATGAGCAGTTCTTC. The full variable domain, rest sourced from reference TRBV28 and TRBJ2-1, is DVKVTQSSRYLVKRTGEKVFLECVQDMDHENMFWYRQDPGLGLRLIYFSYDVKMKEKGDIPEGYSVSREKKERFSLILESASTNQTSMYLCASSFPQGNEQFFGPGTRLTVL.

This chain joins TRBV4-1 and TRBJ2-4; 7 bases align to TRBD2. The V gene end was trimmed by 3 bases and the J gene end by 1 base; junction bases not matched to a gene: 6. This CDR3 spans 16 amino acids. The germline V gene encodes CDR1 MGHRA and CDR2 YSYEKL. CDR3 loop: CASSHVIGGAKNIQYF. The CDR3 nucleotides read TGCGCCAGCAGCCACGTAATCGGGGGGGCCAAAAACATTCAGTACTTC.

The chain couples TRBV5-5 to TRBJ2-1; the match to TRBD2 covers 11 bases. In germline, CDR1 is SGHKS, CDR2 YYEKEE (reference sequence). Trimming at V came to 4 bases and at J to 3 bases, leaving 3 bases not matched to a gene. CDR3 length: 15 residues. The DNA of the CDR3 is TGTGCCAGCAGCAAGGGACTAGCGGACTACAATGAGCAGTTCTTC. Its translation: CASSKGLADYNEQFF.

This chain links TRBV29-1 with TRBJ1-5; D may be TRBD1 (5 bases). V was shortened by 4 bases and J by 1 base, with 11 bases between the two germline ends. This CDR3 comprises 14 residues. CDR1 is SQVTM and CDR2 is ANQGSEA in the germline V gene. In DNA form, the CDR3 reads TGCAGCGTTGCCGAGACAGTGAGCAATCAGCCCCAGCATTTT. Translation gives CSVAETVSNQPQHF.

The chain's CDR3 is CASSGNFRATEAFF. The CDR3 DNA sequence: TGTGCCAGCAGTGGCAATTTTCGGGCCACTGAAGCTTTCTTT. The chain employs TRBV6-1 and TRBJ1-1, with D hard to call. Germline assignment: CDR1 MNHNS and CDR2 SASEGT. Trimming took off 4 bases at V and 4 bases at J, with 13 bases between the two ends. CDR3 length equals 14 residues.

CDR3 nucleotides: TGCGCCAGCAGCCCTTTAGCGGGAGGGCCCTCCTACAATGAGCAGTTCTTC. Translated: CASSPLAGGPSYNEQFF. The rearrangement links TRBV5-1 to TRBJ2-1, with 11 bases lining up with TRBD2. Germline assignment: CDR1 SGHRS and CDR2 YFSETQ. This CDR3 region has 17 residues. The V segment lost 4 bases and the J segment 0 bases; nucleotides outside the gene matches: 6.

This chain uses TRBV7-9 with TRBJ1-2; 10 bases fit TRBD1. V shed 4 bases and J 8 bases; nucleotides not matched to a gene: 4. This CDR3 spans 13 amino acids. Germline CDR1 is SEHNR and CDR2 is FQNEAQ (reference sequence). CDR3 residues: CASSSGQGNGYTF. CDR3 sequence (DNA): TGTGCCAGCAGCTCGGGACAGGGGAACGGCTACACCTTC. Based on the CDR3 plus reference TRBV7-9 and TRBJ1-2, the full variable domain is DTGVSQNPRHKITKRGQNVTFRCDPISEHNRLYWYRQTLGQGPEFLTYFQNEAQLEKSRLLSDRFSAERPKGSFSTLEIQRTEQGDSAMYLCASSSGQGNGYTFGSGTRLTVV.

With regard to this clone: At the DNA level, this CDR3 is encoded by other sequences in the same sample as well. This chain joins TRBV10-3 and TRBJ2-3; D is unclear. The ends were cut back, 0 bases at V and 4 bases at J, with 2 bases in the middle. Germline V gene sequence: CDR1 ENHRY, CDR2 SYGVKD. The CDR3 has 12 amino acids. The CDR3 DNA is TGTGCCATCAGTGAGTCCTCAGATACGCAGTATTTT. Its protein product is CAISESSDTQYF.

For this clone: Sequence at one end of the junction differs from germline and may be a read error. This sequence joins TRBV7-7 and TRBJ2-7, with 9 positions matching TRBD1. The CDR3 has 16 residues. Germline V CDR1 and CDR2: SSHAT, FNYEAQ (reference sequence). CDR3 residues: CASSSHPGQGLGEQYF. CDR3 bases: TGTGCTAGCAGCTCCCACCCGGGACAGGGTTTAGGGGAGCAGTACTTC.